One and the same sample provided the 12 T cell receptor beta chains below, sequenced in a study of cytomegalovirus exposure and HLA in healthy donors. Primers for the PCR totalled 60 Vbeta and 13 Jbeta. Only in-frame clones appear in the TCRdb table, and some are missing; sequencing was by immunoSEQ multiplex PCR. The table lists approximately 190,000 clones, about 80% of them singletons, with about 3% in the top ten. The sample consisted of PBMCs. These receptors originate from a man in his forties or fifties in good health and CMV-seropositive.

The chain uses TRBV4-3 and TRBJ1-1; 7 positions match TRBD1. V lost 0 bases and J lost 6; bases outside the gene matches: 4. This CDR3 region has 14 residues. The germline V gene has CDR1 LGHNA and CDR2 YSLEER. CDR3 bases: TGCGCCAGCAGCCAAGATGGGGACAGCCCTGAAGCTTTCTTT. Translation: CASSQDGDSPEAFF.

The chain combines TRBV11-2 with TRBJ2-3, with D possibly being TRBD1 (5 bases). The CDR3 is made up of 12 amino acids. Germline loops: CDR1 SGHAT, CDR2 FQNNGV. Between the trimmed V and J ends, which lost 3 bases and 10 bases, there was a span of 11 bases. CDR3: CASSFGLGAQYF. The CDR3 region has the DNA TGTGCCAGCAGCTTTGGGTTAGGGGCGCAGTATTTT.

The chain recombines TRBV18 with TRBJ2-1; TRBD2 matches 7 bases. Germline CDR1 and CDR2: KGHSH and LQKENI. This CDR3 has 13 amino acids. V lost 4 bases, J lost 9 bases, and 6 bases stayed unmatched. CDR3: CASSLLREGEQFF. The DNA of the CDR3 is TGTGCCAGCTCACTCTTAAGGGAGGGTGAGCAGTTCTTC.

This clone has a single count. This rearrangement joins TRBV6-4 to TRBJ1-2; perhaps TRBD1 as D (5 bases). The germline gives CDR1 MRHNA, CDR2 SNTAGT. This CDR3 has 15 amino acids. V lost 3 bases, J lost 5 bases, and 16 bases lay in between. Here the CDR3 reads CASSETPQGTYGYTF. In DNA form, the CDR3 reads TGTGCCAGCAGTGAAACCCCCCAGGGAACTTATGGCTACACCTTC.

The chain joins TRBV6-5 to TRBJ2-4, with TRBD1 as a possible D gene (5 bases). Germline V gene data show CDR1 as MNHEY and CDR2 as SVGAGI. The ends were cut back, 5 bases at V and 10 bases at J, with 15 bases in the middle. There are 13 residues in the CDR3. The CDR3 loop is CASSVDTVRIQYF. The CDR3 DNA reads TGTGCCAGCAGTGTGGACACCGTAAGAATTCAGTACTTC.

The gene calls are TRBV4-2 and TRBJ2-5, with D perhaps TRBD1 (5 bases). CDR1 is LGHNA, CDR2 YNFKEQ, per germline. Trimming left V 4 bases short and J 5 bases short, with 20 bases between. There are 16 residues in the CDR3. The CDR3 is CASSPGGAPQGETQYF. As DNA, the CDR3 is TGTGCCAGCAGCCCCGGTGGGGCACCCCAAGGGGAGACCCAGTACTTC.

This clone was found a few times. CDR3 in amino acids: CASTPLGGRLYEQFF. The DNA of the CDR3 is TGTGCCAGCACACCGTTGGGGGGGAGGTTGTATGAGCAGTTCTTC. The chain joins TRBV6-5 to TRBJ2-1; TRBD2 agrees at 7 bases. Germline CDR1 MNHEY, CDR2 SVGAGI. The CDR3 has 15 amino acids. Germline trimming cut 7 bases from V and 8 bases from J; bases unmatched to any gene: 14.

The chain employs TRBV18 and TRBJ1-1, with TRBD1 as a possible D gene (5 bases). Germline CDR1 is KGHSH and CDR2 is LQKENI. Trimming took off 3 bases at V and 1 base at J, with 12 bases between the two ends. The CDR3 is made up of 15 amino acids. Here the CDR3 reads CASSPGGSGNTEAFF. CDR3 in DNA: TGTGCCAGCTCACCCGGGGGGTCGGGGAACACTGAAGCTTTCTTT.

V usage is TRBV11-2 and J usage is TRBJ1-2; 7 positions match TRBD1. The germline V gene has CDR1 SGHAT and CDR2 FQNNGV. V lost 4 bases, J lost 1 base, and 15 bases stayed unmatched. CDR3 length: 18 amino acids. CDR3 protein: CASSSLGTAKLYNYGYTF. The DNA of the CDR3 is TGTGCCAGCAGCTCCCTCGGGACAGCGAAACTTTATAACTATGGCTACACCTTC.

This clone was observed a single time. The V call is TRBV27, the J call TRBJ2-6; D is undetermined. Looked up from germline, CDR1 is MNHEY and CDR2 is SMNVEV (reference sequence). V was cut by 6 bases and J by 4 bases, with 7 bases left in between. This CDR3 region has 13 residues. The chain's CDR3 is CASRRSGANVLTF. CDR3 nucleotides: TGTGCCAGCAGACGGTCCGGGGCCAACGTCCTGACTTTC.

The rearrangement joins TRBV28 to TRBJ1-2; 7 bases map to TRBD1. V was pared by 7 bases and J by 0 bases, with 2 bases of the junction left unmatched. CDR1 MDHEN and CDR2 SYDVKM come from the germline V gene. The CDR3 is 13 amino acids. In nucleotides, the CDR3 is TGTGCCAGCATGACAGGGTCTAACTATGGCTACACCTTC. Its protein is CASMTGSNYGYTF.

The chain carries TRBV2 and TRBJ1-4; 12 positions match TRBD1. The CDR3 extends over 15 amino acids. Germline-derived CDR1 and CDR2 are SNHLY and FYNNEI. The J segment lost 5 bases and the V segment lost 7 bases, leaving 5 bases of the junction unmatched. This CDR3 is CASTGTGGANEKLFF. The CDR3, as DNA: TGTGCCAGCACCGGGACAGGGGGCGCGAATGAAAAACTGTTTTTT. Looking up the rest from reference TRBV2 and TRBJ1-4 gives the full variable domain: EPEVTQTPSHQVTQMGQEVILRCVPISNHLYFYWYRQILGQKVEFLVSFYNNEISEKSEIFDDQFSVERPDGSNFTLKIRSTKLEDSAMYFCASTGTGGANEKLFFGSGTQLSVL.